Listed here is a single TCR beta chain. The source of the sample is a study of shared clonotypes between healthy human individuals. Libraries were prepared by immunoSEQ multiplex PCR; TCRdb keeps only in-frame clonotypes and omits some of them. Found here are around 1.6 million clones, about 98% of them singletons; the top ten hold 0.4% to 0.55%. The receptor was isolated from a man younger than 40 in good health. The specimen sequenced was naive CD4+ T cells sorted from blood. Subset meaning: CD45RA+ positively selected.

CDR3 DNA sequence: TGTGCCAGCAGCACCGAGGGGATCTACAATGAGCAGTTCTTC. Amino acid sequence: CASSTEGIYNEQFF. The chain uses TRBV9 and TRBJ2-1; D is tentatively TRBD1 or TRBD2 (5 bases each). The germline CDR1 and CDR2 sequences are SGDLS and YYNGEE. V lost 4 bases to trimming and J lost 3 bases, with 11 bases between them. The CDR3 is made up of 14 amino acids.